One and the same sample provided the 27 T cell receptor beta chains below, sequenced in a study of blood T cell repertoires in COVID-19. Using immunoSEQ multiplex PCR, the repertoire was profiled, and TCRdb retains in-frame clones only, with some absent. The sample holds over 250,000 clones, roughly 90% seen once. The sample taken for sequencing was PBMCs or T cells enriched from blood (not recorded which). The receptors here all came from a young woman who had recovered from COVID-19.

The V and J genes are TRBV5-1 and TRBJ2-7; 7 nucleotides match TRBD1. The J segment lost 6 bases and the V segment lost 0 bases, leaving 6 bases of the junction unmatched. The V gene's germline CDR1 is SGHRS and CDR2 YFSETQ. This CDR3 has 14 residues. The CDR3 nucleotides are TGCGCCAGCAGCTTGGAACAGGGGTTGGGCGAGCAGTACTTC. This gives the protein CASSLEQGLGEQYF.

This rearrangement joins TRBV5-1 to TRBJ2-7; the D is unclear. Germline values: CDR1 SGHRS, CDR2 YFSETQ. CDR3 size: 11 residues. V dropped 3 bases and J dropped 3 bases, with 4 bases sitting between them. CDR3 nucleotides: TGCGCCAGCAGCTCAGACTACGAGCAGTACTTC. It is translated as CASSSDYEQYF.

The J gene is TRBJ1-4, the V gene TRBV5-8; 7 bases match TRBD1. Germline loops: CDR1 SGHTS, CDR2 YDEGEE. The length of the CDR3 is 15 residues. Trimming removed 0 bases from V and 12 bases from J; junction bases left unmatched: 11. The CDR3, as DNA: TGTGCCAGCAGCTTGGCAGGCAGGGGGAGAGGGGAACTGTTTTTT. The encoded protein is CASSLAGRGRGELFF.

This clone was recorded many times. Other DNA sequences from this sample encode an identical CDR3 as well. The V and J genes are TRBV7-2 and TRBJ2-1; 10 bases match TRBD2. The CDR3 sequence is 15 residues long. Per germline, CDR1 SGHTA and CDR2 FQGNSA. V lost 1 base and J lost 5; bases outside the gene matches: 2. The CDR3 protein is CASSLGTSGNNEQFF. CDR3 DNA sequence: TGTGCCAGCAGCTTAGGGACTAGCGGAAACAATGAGCAGTTCTTC.

This clone was seen a few times. V usage is TRBV29-1 and J usage is TRBJ1-2; 10 bases map to TRBD1. Losses at the gene ends were 6 bases for V and 4 bases for J; bases not matched to a gene: 8. The germline CDR1 and CDR2 sequences are SQVTM and ANQGSEA. The CDR3 totals 14 residues. This CDR3 reads CSVVDRGRFYGYTF. CDR3 DNA: TGCAGCGTGGTTGACAGGGGGCGTTTCTATGGCTACACCTTC.

This clone has just one count. V gene TRBV19 combines with J gene TRBJ1-1; D is unresolved. Germline CDR1 is LNHDA and CDR2 is SQIVND (reference sequence). The CDR3 length is 14 residues. The V end was cut by 1 base, the J end by 2 bases, with 8 bases between. The DNA of the CDR3 is TGTGCCAGTAGTATAGGAAGCCTAAACACTGAAGCTTTCTTT. The encoded protein is CASSIGSLNTEAFF.

For this clone: The junction shows a germline mismatch at one end, possibly a read error. V gene TRBV7-7 combines with J gene TRBJ2-3, with TRBD2 identical over 7 bases. This CDR3 contains 15 residues. Germline CDR1 is SSHAT and CDR2 is FNYEAQ (reference sequence). The CDR3 DNA is TGTGCTAGCAGCTTGGGAACGGGAGGATTAGATACGCAGTATTTT. Its translation: CASSLGTGGLDTQYF.

The chain has TRBV29-1 and TRBJ1-3; 8 bases are a match to TRBD1. Trimming took 7 bases from V and 7 from J; bases not matched to a gene: 9. This CDR3 is 13 amino acids long. The germline V gene encodes CDR1 SQVTM and CDR2 ANQGSEA. The chain's CDR3 is CSASGQGGNTIYF. The CDR3 region has the DNA TGCAGCGCTTCTGGACAGGGTGGGAACACCATATATTTT.

V gene TRBV5-6 combines with J gene TRBJ2-2, with no clear D. CDR3 length: 15 residues. The germline gives CDR1 SGHDT, CDR2 YYEEEE. With 0 bases removed from V and 4 bases from J, the gap between germline ends came to 10 bases. The chain's CDR3 is CASSLDILATGELFF. In DNA, the CDR3 is TGTGCCAGCAGCTTGGATATTTTGGCCACCGGGGAGCTGTTTTTT.

This sequence joins TRBV19 and TRBJ2-7, with 9 bases matching TRBD1. The CDR3 contains 14 residues. Per germline, CDR1 LNHDA and CDR2 SQIVND (reference sequence). J gave up 5 bases and V 2 bases, and 4 bases lay outside the gene matches. DNA of the CDR3: TGTGCCAGTAGTATAAACGGACAGGGGCACGAGCAGTACTTC. Residues: CASSINGQGHEQYF.

The chain is built from TRBV24-1 and TRBJ1-5; D gene ambiguous. In germline, CDR1 is KGHDR, CDR2 SFDVKD. The CDR3 extends over 14 amino acids. V lost 8 bases to trimming and J lost 0 bases, with 10 bases between them. For the CDR3, the DNA is TGTGCCACCAAAGGTCGGGATAGCAATCAGCCCCAGCATTTT. Amino acids: CATKGRDSNQPQHF.

CDR3 coding DNA: TGTGCCTGGAGTGTACTCGACCCAGGAGGGACCCAGTACTTC. Translation gives CAWSVLDPGGTQYF. The genes are TRBV30 and TRBJ2-5, with D possibly TRBD2 on 5 matching bases. The CDR3 loop spans 14 amino acids. Germline V gene data show CDR1 as GTSNPN and CDR2 as SVGIG (reference sequence). V gave up 0 bases and J gave up 7 bases, with 15 bases separating them.

The rearrangement joins TRBV28 to TRBJ2-1; maybe TRBD2 (6 bases). V dropped 8 bases and J dropped 1 base, with 9 bases sitting between them. Germline V gene sequence: CDR1 MDHEN, CDR2 SYDVKM. The length of the CDR3 is 13 residues. The CDR3 is CASGGRSYNEQFF. The CDR3 coding sequence is TGTGCCAGCGGGGGGAGGTCCTACAATGAGCAGTTCTTC.

The chain joins TRBV25-1 to TRBJ2-2, with a tentative D call TRBD1 (5 bases). Germline CDR1 is MGHDK and CDR2 is SYGVNS. The CDR3 is 12 amino acids. Trimming removed 9 bases from V and 6 bases from J, with 11 bases in between. The CDR3 nucleotides are TGTGCCAGTAGTCAGGGCTCCGGGGAGCTGTTTTTT. Translated: CASSQGSGELFF.

The genes are TRBV28 and TRBJ1-5, with a possible D match to TRBD1 (5 bases). V dropped 6 bases and J dropped 0 bases, with 12 bases sitting between them. The CDR3 runs 15 residues. Germline V gene sequence: CDR1 MDHEN, CDR2 SYDVKM. The DNA for the CDR3 is TGTGCCAGCAGCCCGACAGAGCTTAGCAATCAGCCCCAGCATTTT. Protein product: CASSPTELSNQPQHF.

The V gene is TRBV5-4, the J gene TRBJ2-2; 7 bases are shared with TRBD1. V lost 4 bases and J lost 5; bases outside the gene matches: 8. CDR1 is SGHNT, CDR2 YYREEE, per germline (reference sequence). The CDR3 length is 15 residues. This CDR3 reads CASSVRQGKTGELFF. The CDR3 region has the DNA TGTGCCAGCAGCGTGAGACAGGGAAAGACCGGGGAGCTGTTTTTT.

This chain connects TRBV6-2 or TRBV6-3 to TRBJ2-7; D perhaps matches TRBD2 (5 bases). The length of the CDR3 is 16 residues. The V end lost 0 bases, the J end lost 11 bases, and 23 bases lay between the germline ends. Germline lookup yields CDR1 MNHEY and CDR2 SVGEGT. CDR3 sequence: CASSYSIPDPLLGEYF. The CDR3 coding sequence is TGTGCCAGCAGTTACTCGATCCCGGATCCCCTACTCGGGGAGTACTTC.

The chain links TRBV18 to TRBJ1-2, with D possibly matching TRBD1 (6 bases). The V gene's germline CDR1 is KGHSH and CDR2 LQKENI. CDR3 length: 15 residues. The V and J ends lost 5 bases and 7 bases respectively, with 20 bases between them. The CDR3 DNA sequence: TGTGCCAGCTCAAGCCAGGGGCACATCTCGGGTGGCTACACCTTC. Protein product: CASSSQGHISGGYTF.

The J gene is TRBJ2-1, the V gene TRBV4-3; 7 bases agree with TRBD2. V dropped 4 bases and J dropped 7; count of bases not matched to a gene: 10. This CDR3 has 15 amino acids. Germline V CDR1 and CDR2: LGHNA, YSLEER. The CDR3 DNA reads as TGCGCCAGCAGCCGAGATAGCGGGCCGCGGAATGAGCAGTTCTTC. Encoded protein: CASSRDSGPRNEQFF.

This clone showed up just once. The chain uses TRBV4-3 and TRBJ2-2; D uncertain. The CDR3 length is 14 residues. From germline, CDR1 is LGHNA and CDR2 YSLEER. V gave up 5 bases and J gave up 4 bases, with 11 bases separating them. The CDR3 region is CASSKIRGTGELFF. The DNA of the CDR3 is TGCGCCAGCAGCAAAATACGAGGCACCGGGGAGCTGTTTTTT.

V gene TRBV28 combines with J gene TRBJ1-2; D gene uncertain. In germline, CDR1 is MDHEN, CDR2 SYDVKM. V was clipped by 1 base and J by 4 bases, with 13 bases between them. The CDR3 length is 15 residues. The CDR3 is CASSLFSPGSYGYTF. The CDR3 DNA reads TGTGCCAGCAGTTTATTTTCCCCGGGTTCCTATGGCTACACCTTC.

J is TRBJ2-4 and V is TRBV11-2; D may be TRBD1 (6 bases). The CDR3 is 16 residues long. CDR1 and CDR2 (germline): SGHAT, FQNNGV. V was pared by 0 bases and J by 6 bases, with 15 bases between. The CDR3 loop is CASSLDTGTVGNIQYF. CDR3 nucleotides: TGTGCCAGCAGCTTAGATACAGGGACGGTAGGAAACATTCAGTACTTC.

V and J are TRBV11-2 and TRBJ2-5; D gene unclear. Germline CDR1 and CDR2: SGHAT and FQNNGV. This CDR3 has 15 residues. V was shortened by 3 bases and J by 1 base, with 12 bases between the two germline ends. The DNA of the CDR3 is TGTGCCAGCAGCTTGAATGCCGGAGTCCAAGAGACCCAGTACTTC. It yields the protein CASSLNAGVQETQYF. Filled out from reference TRBV11-2 and TRBJ2-5, the complete variable domain reads EAGVAQSPRYKIIEKRQSVAFWCNPISGHATLYWYQQILGQGPKLLIQFQNNGVVDDSQLPKDRFSAERLKGVDSTLKIQPAKLEDSAVYLCASSLNAGVQETQYFGPGTRLLVL.

The chain recombines TRBV6-2 or TRBV6-3 with TRBJ2-7, with 7 bases aligning to TRBD2. The V gene's germline CDR1 is MNHEY and CDR2 SVGEGT. The CDR3 extends over 15 amino acids. V was pared by 2 bases and J by 2 bases, with 6 bases of the junction left unmatched. CDR3 amino acids: CASSYTGLDPYEQYF. CDR3 nucleotides: TGTGCCAGCAGTTACACCGGACTAGACCCCTACGAGCAGTACTTC.

This rearrangement joins TRBV5-5 to TRBJ2-7; TRBD2 aligns across 8 bases. The CDR3 is 15 amino acids. Losses at the gene ends were 1 base for V and 4 bases for J; bases not matched to a gene: 7. Germline CDR1 SGHKS, CDR2 YYEKEE (reference sequence). The CDR3 spells CASSLTSGSRYEQYF. The CDR3 nucleotides read TGTGCCAGCAGCTTGACTAGCGGTTCGAGGTACGAGCAGTACTTC. The full variable domain, in which reference TRBV5-5 and TRBJ2-7 provide the parts outside the CDR3, is DAGVTQSPTHLIKTRGQQVTLRCSPISGHKSVSWYQQVLGQGPQFIFQYYEKEERGRGNFPDRFSARQFPNYSSELNVNALLLGDSALYLCASSLTSGSRYEQYFGPGTRLTVT.

The genes are TRBV7-9 and TRBJ2-5, with 7 positions matching TRBD1. The V gene end was trimmed by 4 bases and the J gene end by 4 bases; junction bases not matched to a gene: 12. The germline V gene has CDR1 SEHNR and CDR2 FQNEAQ (reference sequence). CDR3 length: 16 residues. The CDR3, as DNA: TGTGCCAGCAGCTCGAACCCGACAGGGATTGTAGAGACCCAGTACTTC. It yields the protein CASSSNPTGIVETQYF.

The V gene is TRBV15, the J gene TRBJ1-1; a possible D gene is TRBD1 (5 bases). Germline CDR1 is LNHNV and CDR2 is YYDKDF (reference sequence). This CDR3 is 13 amino acids long. Trimming shortened V by 0 bases and J by 7 bases, and 9 bases separated the two germline ends. The CDR3 loop reads CATSRDQGVEAFF. CDR3 bases: TGTGCCACCAGCAGAGATCAGGGCGTTGAAGCTTTCTTT.